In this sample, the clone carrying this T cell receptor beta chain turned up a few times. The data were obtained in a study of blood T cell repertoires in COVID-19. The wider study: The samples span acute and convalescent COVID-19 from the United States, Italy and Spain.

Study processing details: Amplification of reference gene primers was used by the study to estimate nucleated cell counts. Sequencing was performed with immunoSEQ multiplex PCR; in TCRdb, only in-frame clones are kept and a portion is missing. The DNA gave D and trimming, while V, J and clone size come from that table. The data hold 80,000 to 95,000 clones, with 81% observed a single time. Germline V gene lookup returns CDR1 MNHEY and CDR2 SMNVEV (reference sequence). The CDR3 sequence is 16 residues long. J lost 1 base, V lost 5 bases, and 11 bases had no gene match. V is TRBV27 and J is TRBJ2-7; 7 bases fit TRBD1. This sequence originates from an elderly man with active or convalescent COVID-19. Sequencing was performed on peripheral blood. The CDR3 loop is CASSTSRDRASYEQYF. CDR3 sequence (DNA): TGTGCCAGCAGTACGTCTCGGGACAGAGCATCCTACGAGCAGTACTTC.